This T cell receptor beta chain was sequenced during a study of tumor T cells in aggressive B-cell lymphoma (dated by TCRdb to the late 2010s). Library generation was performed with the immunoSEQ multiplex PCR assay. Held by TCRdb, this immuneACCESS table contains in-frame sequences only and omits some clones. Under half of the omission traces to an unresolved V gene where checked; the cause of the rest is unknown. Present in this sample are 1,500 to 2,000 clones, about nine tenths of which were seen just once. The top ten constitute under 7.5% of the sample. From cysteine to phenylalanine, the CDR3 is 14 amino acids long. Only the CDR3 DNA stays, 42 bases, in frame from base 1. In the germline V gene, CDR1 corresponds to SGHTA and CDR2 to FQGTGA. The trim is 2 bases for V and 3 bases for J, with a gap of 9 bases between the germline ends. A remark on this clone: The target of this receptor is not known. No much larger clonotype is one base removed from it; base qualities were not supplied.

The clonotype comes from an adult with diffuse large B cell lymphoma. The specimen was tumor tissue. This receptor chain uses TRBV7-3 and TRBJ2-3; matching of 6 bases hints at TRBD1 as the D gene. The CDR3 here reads CASSLARGTDTQYF. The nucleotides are TGTGCCAGCAGCTTAGCCAGGGGAACAGATACGCAGTATTTT.